One sample yielded the 18 T cell receptor beta chains listed below, sequenced in a study of blood T cell repertoires in COVID-19. The method was immunoSEQ multiplex PCR; TCRdb's version includes in-frame clones alone and lacks a portion of them. Of about 80,000 clones listed, approximately 80% are singletons. The specimen sequenced was peripheral blood. These receptors were obtained from an elderly man with acute or convalescent COVID-19.

This clone has just a few counts. The CDR3 spells CASSLAGSWSYTF. CDR3 nucleotides: TGTGCCAGCAGCTTAGCGGGCAGCTGGTCCTACACCTTC. V is TRBV7-9 and J is TRBJ1-2; D remains unclear. Between the trimmed V and J ends, which lost 0 bases and 10 bases, there was a span of 12 bases. CDR1 is SEHNR, CDR2 FQNEAQ, per germline (reference sequence). The length of the CDR3 is 13 residues. The full variable domain, completed using reference TRBV7-9 and TRBJ1-2, is DTGVSQNPRHKITKRGQNVTFRCDPISEHNRLYWYRQTLGQGPEFLTYFQNEAQLEKSRLLSDRFSAERPKGSFSTLEIQRTEQGDSAMYLCASSLAGSWSYTFGSGTRLTVV.

The chain couples TRBV11-2 to TRBJ1-5, with D unresolved. From germline, CDR1 is SGHAT and CDR2 FQNNGV. Trimming pared 4 bases from V and 6 bases from J, leaving 10 bases between. The CDR3 contains 13 residues. The CDR3 reads CASSSSFFQPQHF. CDR3 coding DNA: TGTGCCAGCAGCTCCTCTTTTTTTCAGCCCCAGCATTTT.

The J gene is TRBJ2-7, the V gene TRBV5-4; no firm D call. Deletions cut 0 bases from V and 3 bases from J, with 13 bases between. The CDR3 contains 15 residues. Germline V gene data show CDR1 as SGHNT and CDR2 as YYREEE (reference sequence). The CDR3 here is CASSLEISSFYEQYF. CDR3 bases: TGTGCCAGCAGCTTGGAGATTAGCAGTTTCTACGAGCAGTACTTC.

This clone was recorded only once. The V call is TRBV5-1, the J call TRBJ2-2; maybe TRBD2 (7 bases). Trimming left V 0 bases short and J 6 bases short, with 15 bases between. CDR3 length equals 16 residues. From germline, CDR1 is SGHRS and CDR2 YFSETQ. The CDR3 DNA reads as TGCGCCAGCAGCTTGGGTGCTGGGGGGGCGCCCGGGGAGCTGTTTTTT. The encoded protein is CASSLGAGGAPGELFF.

The V and J genes are TRBV5-5 and TRBJ2-3, with a tentative D call TRBD2 (7 bases). The CDR3 extends over 16 amino acids. Germline assignment: CDR1 SGHKS and CDR2 YYEKEE (reference sequence). V was trimmed by 0 bases and J by 2 bases, leaving 13 bases between them. In DNA form, the CDR3 reads TGTGCCAGCAGCTTGGGGGCGGGGGCCTCCACAGATACGCAGTATTTT. It encodes CASSLGAGASTDTQYF.

The rearrangement links TRBV25-1 to TRBJ1-2, with TRBD1 identical over 11 bases. CDR1 is MGHDK and CDR2 is SYGVNS in the germline V gene. The CDR3 loop spans 15 amino acids. V was clipped by 7 bases and J by 4 bases; unmatched bases: 8. The CDR3 coding sequence is TGTGCCAGCACCGCGACCGGGACAGGGGGCTATGGCTACACCTTC. Its protein is CASTATGTGGYGYTF.

As DNA, the CDR3 is TGTGCCAGCAGCCCGGGACTAGCGGGGGTAGCGTTCTTC. Amino acid sequence: CASSPGLAGVAFF. This chain connects TRBV6-5 to TRBJ2-1, with TRBD2 identical over 14 bases. There are 13 residues in the CDR3. CDR1 and CDR2 (germline): MNHEY, SVGAGI. Trimming took 6 bases from V and 15 from J; bases not matched to a gene: 7.

CDR3 sequence: CASLQGSLTDTQYF. DNA for the CDR3: TGCGCCAGCCTGCAGGGGTCCTTGACAGATACGCAGTATTTT. The chain combines TRBV5-1 with TRBJ2-3; D is perhaps TRBD1 (6 bases). V lost 7 bases, J lost 3 bases, and 15 bases lay in between. The CDR3 covers 14 residues. Germline CDR1 SGHRS, CDR2 YFSETQ.

The chain combines TRBV6-5 with TRBJ1-2, with a tentative D call TRBD1 (6 bases). The CDR3 length is 14 residues. Germline loops: CDR1 MNHEY, CDR2 SVGAGI. The V gene lost 5 bases and the J gene lost 7 bases, with 17 bases spanning the gap. The CDR3 protein is CASSPALQGFGYTF. The DNA for the CDR3 is TGTGCCAGCAGTCCCGCCCTTCAGGGGTTTGGCTACACCTTC.

The rearrangement joins TRBV27 to TRBJ2-2, with TRBD1 matching 9 bases. Trimming took 6 bases from V and 6 from J; bases not matched to a gene: 14. This CDR3 has 17 amino acids. Germline CDR1 reads MNHEY; CDR2 reads SMNVEV (reference sequence). The CDR3 region has the DNA TGTGCCAGCAGGCACCCGGCCAGGACAGGGGTTCCCGGGGAGCTGTTTTTT. It translates to CASRHPARTGVPGELFF.

J is TRBJ1-2 and V is TRBV6-2 or TRBV6-3; possibly TRBD1 for D (5 bases). Looked up from germline, CDR1 is MNHEY and CDR2 is SVGEGT. Between the trimmed V and J ends, which lost 0 bases and 7 bases, there was a span of 12 bases. This CDR3 has 14 amino acids. The CDR3 nucleotides read TGTGCCAGCAGTTACTCTGAGGAAGGGGCTGGCTACACCTTC. It specifies CASSYSEEGAGYTF.

V is TRBV4-1 and J is TRBJ2-1; 9 bases fit TRBD1. CDR1 and CDR2 from the germline V gene are MGHRA and YSYEKL. Losses at the gene ends were 5 bases for V and 7 bases for J; bases not matched to a gene: 15. This CDR3 comprises 17 residues. The CDR3 DNA sequence: TGCGCCAGCAGCTCTCTGCCCGGGACAGGGCCGTTTAATGAGCAGTTCTTC. Protein: CASSSLPGTGPFNEQFF.

V gene TRBV10-3 combines with J gene TRBJ2-7; the D gene is possibly TRBD2 (6 bases). Trimming cost V 0 bases and J 1 base, with 7 bases left between them. The CDR3 covers 14 residues. Per germline, CDR1 ENHRY and CDR2 SYGVKD. CDR3 amino acids: CAISESGTSYEQYF. The CDR3 DNA reads TGTGCCATCAGTGAGTCAGGGACTTCCTACGAGCAGTACTTC.

The chain has TRBV15 and TRBJ1-4; 10 nucleotides match TRBD1. Germline CDR1 and CDR2: LNHNV and YYDKDF (reference sequence). J lost 7 bases, V lost 1 base, and 3 bases had no gene match. The CDR3 loop spans 15 amino acids. CDR3 DNA: TGTGCCACCAGCAGAGTCCGGGACAGGGGTGAAAAACTGTTTTTT. It is translated as CATSRVRDRGEKLFF.

This clone was seen only once. The chain employs TRBV19 and TRBJ1-5; possibly TRBD1 for D (6 bases). The germline V gene has CDR1 LNHDA and CDR2 SQIVND (reference sequence). The CDR3 consists of 15 residues. Trimming shortened V by 6 bases and J by 1 base, and 13 bases separated the two germline ends. CDR3 loop: CASSFTGTSNQPQHF. DNA of the CDR3: TGTGCCAGTAGCTTCACAGGGACAAGCAATCAGCCCCAGCATTTT.

V usage is TRBV7-9 and J usage is TRBJ1-6; TRBD1 aligns across 8 bases. The ends lost 5 bases at V and 7 bases at J; junction bases unmatched: 4. The CDR3 has 14 amino acids. Germline CDR1 is SEHNR and CDR2 is FQNEAQ (reference sequence). The CDR3 DNA follows: TGTGCCAGCAGCCTGACAGGGGACAATTCACCCCTCCACTTT. Its protein product is CASSLTGDNSPLHF.

The chain couples TRBV3-1 (or the pseudogene TRBV3-2) to TRBJ2-3, with TRBD1 matching 8 bases. In germline, CDR1 is LGHDT, CDR2 YNNKEL (reference sequence). The CDR3 extends over 16 amino acids. The V and J ends lost 3 bases and 7 bases, in that order; junction bases with no gene match: 12. The CDR3 nucleotides are TGTGCCAGCAGCCAGGGACCCGGACAGGGTTTATATACGCAGTATTTT. It specifies CASSQGPGQGLYTQYF.

The chain has TRBV6-5 and TRBJ2-7, with D perhaps TRBD1 (8 bases). With 2 bases removed from V and 5 bases from J, the gap between germline ends came to 19 bases. Germline CDR1 and CDR2: MNHEY and SVGAGI. CDR3 length: 16 amino acids. The CDR3 DNA sequence: TGTGCCAGCAGTTACACTAGGACAGGGAGGGCCGACGAGCAGTACTTC. As protein: CASSYTRTGRADEQYF.